The next 10 T cell receptor beta chains were all read from a single sample in a study of a mutant IDH1 vaccine in newly diagnosed glioma. The time point here: week 47, end of study. Vaccination comprised doses that each held 300 ug of mutant IDH1 20-mer peptide, plus topical imiquimod. Sequencing used immunoSEQ multiplex PCR; TCRdb keeps in-frame clones, though not all of them. The table records approximately 60,000 clones, 75% to 90% of them present only once. Their antigens remain unidentified. Sequenced material: PBMCs, taken from a glioma patient whose treatment included an IDH1 peptide vaccine. These receptors were taken from a young man with glioma.

V gene TRBV10-3 combines with J gene TRBJ1-3, with unresolved D. The CDR3 loop spans 12 amino acids. The ends were cut back, 10 bases at V and 4 bases at J, with 11 bases in the middle. Germline V gene sequence: CDR1 ENHRY, CDR2 SYGVKD. CDR3 nucleotides: TGTGCCACCTCGCGGGAGGGAAACACCATATATTTT. As protein: CATSREGNTIYF.

This chain connects TRBV7-7 to TRBJ2-1; D perhaps matches TRBD2 (5 bases). This CDR3 is 12 amino acids long. Trimming took 5 bases from V and 7 from J, leaving 9 bases between them. The V gene's germline CDR1 is SSHAT and CDR2 FNYEAQ (reference sequence). Written as DNA, the CDR3 is TGTGCCAGCAGCCCCGGAGGTAATGAGCAGTTCTTC. Translated: CASSPGGNEQFF.

This chain links TRBV9 with TRBJ1-1; 10 bases agree with TRBD1. The CDR3 sequence is 15 residues long. V gave up 5 bases and J gave up 5 bases; unmatched junction bases: 9. CDR1 SGDLS and CDR2 YYNGEE come from the germline V gene. The CDR3 protein is CASRPPGQGRTEAFF. DNA for the CDR3: TGTGCCAGCAGGCCCCCGGGACAGGGGCGGACTGAAGCTTTCTTT.

This rearrangement joins TRBV2 to TRBJ2-7, with D perhaps TRBD1 (5 bases). V was cut by 7 bases and J by 5 bases, with 18 bases left in between. Germline CDR1 reads SNHLY; CDR2 reads FYNNEI. The CDR3 spans 14 residues. As DNA, the CDR3 is TGTGCCAGCACCCAAAACGCCAGGGTCAACGAGCAGTACTTC. Translating gives CASTQNARVNEQYF. The variable domain in full, with the rest retrieved from reference TRBV2 and TRBJ2-7, is EPEVTQTPSHQVTQMGQEVILRCVPISNHLYFYWYRQILGQKVEFLVSFYNNEISEKSEIFDDQFSVERPDGSNFTLKIRSTKLEDSAMYFCASTQNARVNEQYFGPGTRLTVT.

The chain uses TRBV19 and TRBJ1-2; 7 bases are shared with TRBD1. The CDR3 has 14 residues. CDR1 and CDR2 from the germline V gene are LNHDA and SQIVND (reference sequence). The ends lost 3 bases at V and 8 bases at J; junction bases unmatched: 9. The CDR3 region has the DNA TGTGCCAGTAGTATTGGGGACAGTGCATGGGGCTACACCTTC. Protein: CASSIGDSAWGYTF.

The V gene is TRBV5-1, the J gene TRBJ2-1, with 7 bases aligning to TRBD2. Trimming cost V 3 bases and J 0 bases; bases outside gene matches: 18. The V gene's germline CDR1 is SGHRS and CDR2 YFSETQ. CDR3 length: 20 amino acids. The CDR3: CASSSSGLRSVLSSYNEQFF. Written as DNA, the CDR3 is TGCGCCAGCAGCTCGTCGGGACTAAGGTCCGTTTTGAGCTCCTACAATGAGCAGTTCTTC.

V and J are TRBV6-5 and TRBJ2-4; TRBD1 is a possible D gene (6 bases). Germline V gene data show CDR1 as MNHEY and CDR2 as SVGAGI. The CDR3 runs 16 residues. Trimming stripped 0 bases from V and 1 base from J, with 10 bases between. The CDR3 spells CASSYSQGFAKNIQYF. In DNA form, the CDR3 reads TGTGCCAGCAGTTACTCGCAGGGGTTCGCCAAAAACATTCAGTACTTC.

This chain uses TRBV5-4 with TRBJ2-1; 7 bases match TRBD2. The germline V gene encodes CDR1 SGHNT and CDR2 YYREEE (reference sequence). The CDR3 runs 13 residues. The V and J ends lost 9 bases and 2 bases, in that order; junction bases with no gene match: 5. CDR3: CATKRGTYNEQFF. The CDR3 DNA sequence: TGTGCCACGAAGCGGGGAACCTACAATGAGCAGTTCTTC.

The chain joins TRBV5-1 to TRBJ1-5; a possible D gene is TRBD1 (6 bases). The V end lost 0 bases, the J end lost 9 bases, and 13 bases lay between the germline ends. Germline V gene sequence: CDR1 SGHRS, CDR2 YFSETQ. This CDR3 spans 14 amino acids. The CDR3 nucleotides read TGCGCCAGCAGCTTGGACGGGGGGGGCGGGCCCCAGCATTTT. Translation: CASSLDGGGGPQHF.

The chain recombines TRBV10-3 with TRBJ2-1; D is unclear. Per the germline V gene, CDR1 is ENHRY and CDR2 is SYGVKD. CDR3 size: 13 residues. V lost 8 bases and J 6 bases, leaving 14 bases between the germline ends. The CDR3 spells CAILTSNRNEQFF. CDR3 sequence (DNA): TGTGCCATCCTGACATCTAATCGCAATGAGCAGTTCTTC.